The 17 T cell receptor beta chains listed next were all sequenced from one sample in a study of tumor-infiltrating lymphocytes in primary liver carcinoma. The template, approximately 500 ng total RNA, yielded TCR beta cDNA made with a constant-region primer. Amplification in three nested multiplex PCR rounds with slightly modified ARM-PCR gave rise to TCR beta libraries. PCR rounds one and two used TRBV1-TRBV30 forward primers with a C-beta reverse primer for around 11 cycles each. TCRdb analysed the multiplex PCR reads with MiXCR anew, one entry per CDR3 protein. The table has approximately 80,000 distinct CDR3 sequences, roughly 71% seen once. Joint extraction of RNA and DNA used roughly 20-32 mg of bulk tissue that was unsorted. Sequencing used tumor-adjacent normal liver tissue. The receptors were sampled from a man aged 40-49 years with primary liver carcinoma and hepatitis B virus infection.

Comments on this clonotype: A much larger clone lies one base from this, so it may be a read error. This CDR3 fails to terminate in the conserved phenylalanine or tryptophan, so it likely reflects a read error. The limits of the CDR3 on the DNA are not certain, so only TCRdb's listed CDR3 is given. The chain combines TRBV5-1 with TRBJ1-5; TRBD1 was called by the table and not checked on the DNA. The CDR3 length is 15 residues, termini included. In germline, CDR1 is SGHRS, CDR2 YFSETQ. The CDR3 here is CASSLGGTSNQPQHY.

For this clonotype: Without the conserved terminal phenylalanine or tryptophan, this CDR3 likely stems from a read error. The rearrangement joins TRBV11-3 to TRBJ1-5, with D unresolved. V gave up 0 bases and J gave up 6 bases, with 12 bases separating them. CDR1 and CDR2 (germline): SGHNT, YENEEA. The CDR3 has 15 amino acids. Here the CDR3 DNA reads TGTGCCAGCAGCTTAGATCTGGGTGTGGCTCAGCCCCAGCATTAT. It codes for CASSLDLGVAQPQHY.

The V call is TRBV6-2 or TRBV6-3, the J call TRBJ2-1; 8 positions agree with TRBD2. The length of the CDR3 is 14 residues. V shed 6 bases, J shed 12 bases, and the junction held 13 bases outside the gene matches. The germline V gene encodes CDR1 MNHEY and CDR2 SVGEGT. This chain's CDR3 is CASSYQREHPWQFF. Here the CDR3 DNA reads TGTGCCAGCAGCTACCAGCGGGAGCACCCTTGGCAGTTCTTC.

A remark on this clonotype: Compared with germline, one end of the junction differs, possibly owing to a read error. This chain connects TRBV10-2 to TRBJ1-2; tentatively, D is TRBD1 (6 bases). This CDR3 spans 14 amino acids. Germline V lookup: CDR1 WSHSY, CDR2 SAAADI. CDR3 sequence: CASSGQGMNYGYIF. The DNA for the CDR3 is TGCGCCAGCAGTGGGCAGGGGATGAACTATGGCTACATCTTC.

At least ten counts were recorded for this clonotype. V gene TRBV4-3 combines with J gene TRBJ1-4; D is undetermined. The CDR3 is 16 amino acids. Germline V gene sequence: CDR1 LGHNA, CDR2 YSLEER. The germline V and J ends were trimmed by 3 bases and 1 base, with 12 bases remaining between them. CDR3 sequence: CASSQEPRRTNEKLFF. Written as DNA, the CDR3 is TGCGCCAGCAGCCAGGAACCCCGACGAACTAATGAAAAACTGTTTTTT.

In its sample, this clonotype was seen a few times. The junction does not match germline at one end; this may be a read error. This chain links TRBV6-5 with TRBJ2-1; D call uncertain. The CDR3 covers 13 residues. CDR1 and CDR2 (germline): MNHEY, SVGAGI. CDR3 nucleotide sequence: TGTGCAAGCAGTAGAATAGCCTCCAATGAGCAGTTCTTC. Protein sequence: CASSRIASNEQFF.

With regard to this clonotype: Mismatch with germline at one junction end may stem from a read error. The chain carries TRBV5-4 and TRBJ1-1; 7 bases line up with TRBD1. Germline lookup yields CDR1 SGHNT and CDR2 YYREEE (reference sequence). The CDR3 contains 15 residues. CDR3 region: CASRLVGQGGTEAFF. CDR3 nucleotides: TGTGCCAGCAGATTGGTCGGGCAGGGGGGCACTGAAGCTTTCTTT. Full variable domain (remainder filled in from reference TRBV5-4 and TRBJ1-1): ETGVTQSPTHLIKTRGQQVTLRCSSQSGHNTVSWYQQALGQGPQFIFQYYREEENGRGNFPPRFSGLQFPNYSSELNVNALELDDSALYLCASRLVGQGGTEAFFGQGTRLTVV.

The chain joins TRBV12-3 or TRBV12-4 to TRBJ2-5; no definite D call. This CDR3 is built from 13 residues. V shed 6 bases and J shed 2 bases, with 10 bases lying between them. The CDR3 DNA sequence: TGTGCCAGCAGGTTATCAGGACAAGAGACCCAGTACTTC. Translation gives CASRLSGQETQYF.

The V call is TRBV11-2, the J call TRBJ2-3, with no clear D. V dropped 4 bases and J dropped 1 base, with 15 bases sitting between them. Germline CDR1 is SGHAT and CDR2 is FQNNGV. CDR3 length: 16 residues. CDR3 region: CASSSYYMSRTDTQYF. DNA of the CDR3: TGTGCCAGCAGCTCTTACTATATGTCCCGCACAGATACGCAGTATTTT.

Remarks on this clonotype: A clone one base away is much larger, so this may be a read error. The chain is built from TRBV7-9 and TRBJ2-7; D gene uncertain. The CDR3 sequence is 13 residues long. V shed 2 bases and J shed 6 bases, with 11 bases lying between them. Germline V gene lookup returns CDR1 SEHNR and CDR2 FQNEAQ (reference sequence). CDR3 DNA: TGTGCCAGCAGCTTAAATCAGGCTTGCGAGCAGTACTTC. It is translated as CASSLNQACEQYF.

Notes on this clonotype: Given a much more abundant clone one base away, this may be a read error. V usage is TRBV5-1 and J usage is TRBJ2-7; D not certain. CDR3 size: 14 residues. Trimming left V 1 base short and J 1 base short, with 9 bases between. Germline lookup yields CDR1 SGHRS and CDR2 YFSETQ. The CDR3 DNA sequence: TGCGCCAGCAGCTTGACACCACGGTCCTACGAGCAGTACTTC. It codes for CASSLTPRSYEQYF.

This clonotype was detected only a few times. The chain employs TRBV7-8 and TRBJ1-1; a weak D match, TRBD1 (6 bases). The CDR3 totals 15 residues. V lost 6 bases to trimming and J lost 4 bases, with 18 bases between them. From germline, CDR1 is SGHVS and CDR2 FQNEAQ. As DNA, the CDR3 is TGTGCCAGCAGTCAAGGGGGGGGAAGGGGCACTGAAGCTTTCTTT. Translated: CASSQGGGRGTEAFF.

This clonotype is deemed medium-sized. This sequence joins TRBV29-1 and TRBJ2-1; possible D gene TRBD2, 5 bases. Germline V CDR1 and CDR2: SQVTM, ANQGSEA. The CDR3 contains 12 residues. Trimming removed 7 bases at V and 7 bases at J, with 14 bases between. The CDR3: CSARAGGNEQFF. Here the CDR3 DNA reads TGCAGCGCCCGCGCGGGCGGAAATGAGCAGTTCTTC.

The chain combines TRBV28 with TRBJ2-1; 9 bases are a match to TRBD1. Trimming cost V 6 bases and J 7 bases; bases outside gene matches: 10. Germline V gene lookup returns CDR1 MDHEN and CDR2 SYDVKM. This CDR3 spans 15 amino acids. The CDR3: CASSLPLQGANEQFF. Here the CDR3 DNA reads TGTGCCAGCAGCTTGCCTCTACAGGGGGCAAATGAGCAGTTCTTC.

J is TRBJ2-7 and V is TRBV10-3; D is undetermined. V was shortened by 2 bases and J by 13 bases, with 21 bases between the two germline ends. The CDR3 contains 14 residues. Germline CDR1 reads ENHRY; CDR2 reads SYGVKD. As DNA, the CDR3 is TGTGCCATCAGTGAGCCTAGAGCTTCCTACGAGCGATACTTC. Translation: CAISEPRASYERYF.

This clonotype is medium-sized within its sample. The V call is TRBV11-2, the J call TRBJ2-1; possibly TRBD1 for D (5 bases). The CDR3 extends over 16 amino acids. Germline values: CDR1 SGHAT, CDR2 FQNNGV. Trimming took 2 bases from V and 4 from J, leaving 15 bases between them. As DNA, the CDR3 is TGTGCCAGCAGCTTACGCACAGGTTGGGGTTACAATGAGCAGTTCTTC. It is translated as CASSLRTGWGYNEQFF.

For this clonotype: The junction and the germline gene differ at one end; a read error may be behind it. The chain uses TRBV4-1 and TRBJ2-1; no reliable D call. This CDR3 is 15 amino acids long. Germline CDR1 and CDR2: MGHRA and YSYEKL. CDR3 sequence reads: CASNQGSSSYNEQFF. The CDR3, as DNA: TGCGCCAGCAACCAAGGTTCTAGCTCCTACAATGAGCAGTTCTTC.